This note documents a single T cell receptor (beta chain) sequence. What it recognizes is unknown. Trimming took 7 bases from V and 0 from J, leaving 19 bases between them. The CDR3 totals 16 residues. Germline lookup yields CDR1 SQVTM and CDR2 ANQGSEA. The sample comes from a study of cytomegalovirus exposure and HLA in healthy donors. The study's findings and limits: Later analysis reportedly placed an Asian-associated ancestry cluster below the roughly 670-donor mean in N-insertions. Earlier findings revealed that most TCR beta V segments proved productive either about 87% or about 30% of the time.

A multiplex PCR was run with 60 Vbeta primers and 13 Jbeta primers. Assay: immunoSEQ multiplex PCR; the TCRdb copy retains only in-frame clones and omits some. Seen in this sample are about 70,000 clones; the ten most common clones hold roughly 2.3%. The specimen sequenced was PBMCs. V gene TRBV29-1 combines with J gene TRBJ2-1, with D possibly TRBD1 on 5 matching bases. This clonotype was obtained from a female donor in good health and CMV-seropositive. For the CDR3, the DNA is TGCAGCGGGCCCCCGCGTAAGGGGCTCTCCTACAATGAGCAGTTCTTC. The encoded protein is CSGPPRKGLSYNEQFF.